The 8 T cell receptor beta chains presented below share a single source sample, sequenced in a study of cytomegalovirus exposure and HLA in healthy donors. TCRdb's copy holds only in-frame clones and misses some; the assay was immunoSEQ multiplex PCR. Among 120,000 or so clones listed, 70% to 90% were seen once. The sample taken for sequencing was PBMCs. These TCRs come from a woman aged 25 to 39 in good health and CMV-seropositive.

For the CDR3, the DNA is TGTGCCAGTAGTATCCAGGGGCCGAATCAGCCCCAGCATTTT. Translated: CASSIQGPNQPQHF. The genes are TRBV19 and TRBJ1-5; maybe TRBD1 (6 bases). CDR1 and CDR2 from the germline V gene are LNHDA and SQIVND (reference sequence). The CDR3 runs 14 residues. V lost 3 bases, J lost 4 bases, and 10 bases lay in between. Combining the CDR3 with reference TRBV19 and TRBJ1-5 gives the whole variable domain DGGITQSPKYLFRKEGQNVTLSCEQNLNHDAMYWYRQDPGQGLRLIYYSQIVNDFQKGDIAEGYSVSREKKESFPLTVTSAQKNPTAFYLCASSIQGPNQPQHFGDGTRLSIL.

The genes are TRBV28 and TRBJ2-7, with unresolved D. The CDR3 runs 13 residues. CDR1 is MDHEN and CDR2 is SYDVKM in the germline V gene. With 6 bases removed from V and 2 bases from J, the gap between germline ends came to 11 bases. This CDR3 reads CASRSLGPYEQYF. CDR3 DNA: TGTGCCAGCAGATCCTTGGGCCCCTACGAGCAGTACTTC.

The chain carries TRBV11-2 and TRBJ2-5; 11 nucleotides align to TRBD1. V lost 5 bases, J lost 1 base, and 15 bases stayed unmatched. Germline V gene data show CDR1 as SGHAT and CDR2 as FQNNGV. There are 19 residues in the CDR3. CDR3 protein: CASSILRPWTGGGQETQYF. CDR3 DNA sequence: TGTGCCAGCAGCATATTACGACCATGGACAGGGGGCGGCCAAGAGACCCAGTACTTC.

The gene calls are TRBV4-1 and TRBJ1-2; 9 bases fit TRBD1. V lost 3 bases, J lost 8 bases, and 7 bases stayed unmatched. Germline CDR1 and CDR2: MGHRA and YSYEKL. The CDR3 is made up of 14 amino acids. The CDR3 is CASSQGGQGRGYTF. Here the CDR3 DNA reads TGCGCCAGCAGCCAGGGGGGACAGGGACGCGGCTACACCTTC.

V and J are TRBV6-5 and TRBJ1-1; 11 nucleotides line up with TRBD1. Germline V gives CDR1 MNHEY, CDR2 SVGAGI. The V and J ends lost 6 bases and 3 bases, in that order; junction bases with no gene match: 3. This CDR3 is built from 14 residues. The CDR3 loop is CASSRDRGDTEAFF. For the CDR3, the DNA is TGTGCCAGCAGCCGGGACAGGGGGGACACTGAAGCTTTCTTT.

This clone was counted a single time. The J gene is TRBJ2-5, the V gene TRBV4-2; D possibly corresponds to TRBD1 (6 bases). The V gene lost 1 base and the J gene lost 4 bases, with 13 bases spanning the gap. Germline loops: CDR1 LGHNA, CDR2 YNFKEQ. CDR3 length equals 15 residues. The CDR3 sequence: CASSQGTARGETQYF. CDR3 nucleotides: TGTGCCAGCAGCCAAGGGACAGCACGAGGAGAGACCCAGTACTTC.

The genes are TRBV28 and TRBJ2-5; TRBD1 might be the D (6 bases). The germline CDR1 and CDR2 sequences are MDHEN and SYDVKM. The germline V and J ends were trimmed by 3 bases and 3 bases, with 14 bases remaining between them. There are 15 residues in the CDR3. The CDR3 is CASSFYGSGEETQYF. DNA for the CDR3: TGTGCCAGCAGTTTTTACGGGTCAGGGGAAGAGACCCAGTACTTC.

CDR3 residues: CASSIASGGAYRGNEQFF. The CDR3, as DNA: TGCGCCAGCAGTATAGCTAGCGGGGGGGCCTACCGAGGCAATGAGCAGTTCTTC. The chain employs TRBV10-2 and TRBJ2-1; TRBD2 matches at 12 bases. J gave up 6 bases and V 5 bases, and 14 bases lay outside the gene matches. Per the germline V gene, CDR1 is WSHSY and CDR2 is SAAADI. The CDR3 contains 18 residues.